This paragraph covers one TCR beta chain sequence. Participants' reported clinical history set cohort assignment. The data were taken from a study of blood T cell repertoires in COVID-19. V trimming: 3 bases; J trimming: 6 bases; junction bases outside the gene matches: 14. Germline V lookup: CDR1 SGHDT, CDR2 YYEEEE. This CDR3 has 16 residues. The method was immunoSEQ multiplex PCR; TCRdb's version includes in-frame clones alone and lacks a portion of them. This table has about 240,000 clones, 80% to 90% appearing once. This TCR was recovered from a young woman with acute COVID-19. The J gene is TRBJ1-2, the V gene TRBV5-6; TRBD1 agrees at 7 bases. Sequencing was performed on PBMCs or T cells enriched from blood (not recorded which). DNA for the CDR3: TGTGCCAGCAGCTGGACTGAGGGACAGTTCCAAGATGGCTACACCTTC. Translating it yields CASSWTEGQFQDGYTF. Full variable domain (missing parts from reference TRBV5-6 and TRBJ1-2): DAGVTQSPTHLIKTRGQQVTLRCSPKSGHDTVSWYQQALGQGPQFIFQYYEEEERQRGNFPDRFSGHQFPNYSSELNVNALLLGDSALYLCASSWTEGQFQDGYTFGSGTRLTVV.